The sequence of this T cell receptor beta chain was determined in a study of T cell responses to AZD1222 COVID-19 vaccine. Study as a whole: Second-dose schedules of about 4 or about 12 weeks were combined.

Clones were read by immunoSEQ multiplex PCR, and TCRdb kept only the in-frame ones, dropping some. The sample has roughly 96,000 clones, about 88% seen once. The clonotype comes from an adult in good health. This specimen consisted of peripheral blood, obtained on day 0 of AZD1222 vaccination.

The CDR3 DNA sequence: TGTGCCAGTACCGGACTGGGGACTGAAGCTTTCTTT. Encoded protein: CASTGLGTEAFF. V and J are TRBV19 and TRBJ1-1; D gene unclear. The CDR3 has 12 amino acids. The germline gives CDR1 LNHDA, CDR2 SQIVND (reference sequence). V dropped 7 bases and J dropped 5 bases, with 11 bases sitting between them.